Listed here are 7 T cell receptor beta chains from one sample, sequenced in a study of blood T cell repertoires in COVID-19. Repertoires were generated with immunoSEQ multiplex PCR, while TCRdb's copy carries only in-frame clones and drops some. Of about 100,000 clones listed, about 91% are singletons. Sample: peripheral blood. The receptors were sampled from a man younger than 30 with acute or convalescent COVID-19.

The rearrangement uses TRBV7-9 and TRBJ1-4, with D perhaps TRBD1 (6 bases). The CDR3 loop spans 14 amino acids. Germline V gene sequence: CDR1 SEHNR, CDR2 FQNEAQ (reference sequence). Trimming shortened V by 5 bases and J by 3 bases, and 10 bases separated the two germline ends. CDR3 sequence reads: CASSPGQPNEKLFF. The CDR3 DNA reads TGTGCCAGCAGCCCCGGACAGCCTAATGAAAAACTGTTTTTT.

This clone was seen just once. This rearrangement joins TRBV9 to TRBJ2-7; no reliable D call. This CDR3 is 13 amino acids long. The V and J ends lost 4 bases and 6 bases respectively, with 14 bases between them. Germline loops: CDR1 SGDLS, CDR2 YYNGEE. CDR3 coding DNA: TGTGCCAGCAGCCCATCAGGTCAGGTCGAGCAGTACTTC. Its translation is CASSPSGQVEQYF.

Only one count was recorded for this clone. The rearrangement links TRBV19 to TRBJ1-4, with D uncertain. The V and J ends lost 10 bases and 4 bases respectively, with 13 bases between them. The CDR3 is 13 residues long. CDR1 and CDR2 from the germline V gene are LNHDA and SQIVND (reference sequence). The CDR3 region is CATRRANNEKLFF. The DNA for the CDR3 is TGTGCCACCCGGCGGGCCAATAATGAAAAACTGTTTTTT.

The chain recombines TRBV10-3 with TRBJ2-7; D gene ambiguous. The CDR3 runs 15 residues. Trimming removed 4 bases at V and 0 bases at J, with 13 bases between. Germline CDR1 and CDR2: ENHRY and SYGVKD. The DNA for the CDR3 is TGTGCCATCAGTGTTGCCTACCGAATCTCCTACGAGCAGTACTTC. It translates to CAISVAYRISYEQYF.

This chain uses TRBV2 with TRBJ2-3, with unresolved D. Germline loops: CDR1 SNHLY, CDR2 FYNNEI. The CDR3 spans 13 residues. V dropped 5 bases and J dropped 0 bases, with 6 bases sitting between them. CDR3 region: CASSIGSTDTQYF. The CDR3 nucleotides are TGTGCCAGCAGTATCGGGAGCACAGATACGCAGTATTTT.

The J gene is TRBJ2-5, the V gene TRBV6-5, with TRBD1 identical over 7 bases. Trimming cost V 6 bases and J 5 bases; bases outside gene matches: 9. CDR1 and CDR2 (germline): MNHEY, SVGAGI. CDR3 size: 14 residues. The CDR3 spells CASRSQGLSETQYF. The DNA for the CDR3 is TGTGCCAGCAGGTCACAGGGGTTAAGTGAGACCCAGTACTTC.

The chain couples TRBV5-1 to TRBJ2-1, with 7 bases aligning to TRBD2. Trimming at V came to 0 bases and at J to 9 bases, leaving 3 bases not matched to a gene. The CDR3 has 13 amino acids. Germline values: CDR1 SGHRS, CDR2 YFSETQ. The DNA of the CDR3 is TGCGCCAGCAGCTTGGATCCTAGCGGTGAGCAGTTCTTC. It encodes CASSLDPSGEQFF. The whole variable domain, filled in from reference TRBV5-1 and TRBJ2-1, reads KAGVTQTPRYLIKTRGQQVTLSCSPISGHRSVSWYQQTPGQGLQFLFEYFSETQRNKGNFPGRFSGRQFSNSRSEMNVSTLELGDSALYLCASSLDPSGEQFFGPGTRLTVL.